A single sample is the source of the 3 T cell receptor beta chains below, sequenced in a study of T cells in pancreatic ductal adenocarcinoma. The selected patients with pancreatic ductal adenocarcinoma had surgery but no neoadjuvant therapy. Assay: immunoSEQ multiplex PCR; the TCRdb copy retains only in-frame clones and omits some. In the table there are roughly 100,000 clones, roughly 96% of which are singletons. Material: PBMCs. All receptors come from a human donor with pancreatic ductal adenocarcinoma.

CDR3 amino acids: CASSALAGGGEQFF. CDR3 bases: TGTGCCAGCAGTGCTTTAGCGGGAGGGGGTGAGCAGTTCTTC. The chain employs TRBV2 and TRBJ2-1; TRBD2 agrees at 11 bases. This CDR3 region has 14 residues. V shed 4 bases and J 9 bases; nucleotides not matched to a gene: 5. Per germline, CDR1 SNHLY and CDR2 FYNNEI. The full variable domain, in which reference TRBV2 and TRBJ2-1 provide the parts outside the CDR3, is EPEVTQTPSHQVTQMGQEVILRCVPISNHLYFYWYRQILGQKVEFLVSFYNNEISEKSEIFDDQFSVERPDGSNFTLKIRSTKLEDSAMYFCASSALAGGGEQFFGPGTRLTVL.

This clone was seen once. This sequence joins TRBV5-1 and TRBJ1-5; TRBD1 is a possible D gene (5 bases). With 0 bases removed from V and 7 bases from J, the gap between germline ends came to 8 bases. The CDR3 spans 13 residues. Germline V gene data show CDR1 as SGHRS and CDR2 as YFSETQ. CDR3 region: CASSLVQGQPQHF. In DNA, the CDR3 is TGCGCCAGCAGCTTGGTTCAGGGACAGCCCCAGCATTTT.

This CDR3 is CASRGLAGGSYEQYF. Here the CDR3 DNA reads TGTGCCTCCAGAGGACTAGCGGGAGGATCCTACGAGCAGTACTTC. The rearrangement joins TRBV2 to TRBJ2-7; 14 nucleotides align to TRBD2. The J segment lost 1 base and the V segment lost 11 bases, leaving 7 bases of the junction unmatched. CDR1 and CDR2 (germline): SNHLY, FYNNEI. CDR3 length: 15 residues.